The rows below give T cell receptor beta chains drawn from one sample of a study of early T cells in non-severe SARS-CoV-2 infection. From the 5' RACE reads, TCRdb called clonotypes with MiXCR, one entry per CDR3 protein. This sample has some 40,000 distinct CDR3 sequences; around 6.1% occur once, and the top ten carry roughly 20%. The specimen was whole blood, collected at baseline. The source is an adult who was a healthcare worker with PCR-confirmed SARS-CoV-2 infection or an uninfected control (not recorded which). Each CDR3 is given with its conserved first and last residue. D genes are given only for firm matches. The size field is filled for only some rows; it gives once, few, many or a size class.

d_call | clone_size | j_call | v_call | cdr3_nt | cdr3_aa
- | - | TRBJ1-6 | TRBV7-2 | TGTGCCAGCAGCTTAAACTTTCTTCGTACCCCCCTCCACTTT | CASSLNFLRTPLHF
- | few | TRBJ2-7 | TRBV10-2 | TGCGCCAGCCTGACTCAGGTATACGAGCAGTACTTC | CASLTQVYEQYF
TRBD2 | many | TRBJ2-5 | TRBV28 | TGTGCCAGCACCCGCTCGACAGTAACTAGCGGGACCCAGGGCCAAGAGACCCAGTACTTC | CASTRSTVTSGTQGQETQYF
- | - | TRBJ1-1 | TRBV5-1 | TGCGCCAGCAGCTTGACTGGGGGCAGTGAAGCTTTCTTT | CASSLTGGSEAFF
- | many | TRBJ2-7 | TRBV6-5 | TGTGCCAGCAGTTACTCCGAAGGGTGGTCCTACGAGCAGTACTTC | CASSYSEGWSYEQYF
TRBD1 | few | TRBJ1-6 | TRBV12-3/TRBV12-4 | TGTGCCAGCAGGCTGGGACAGGGGAAATTTCCCCTCCACTTT | CASRLGQGKFPLHF
TRBD1 | many | TRBJ2-7 | TRBV7-2 | TGTGCCAGCAGCTTACCCGCAGGGACAGGATTCTACGAGCAGTACTTC | CASSLPAGTGFYEQYF
- | - | TRBJ2-3 | TRBV29-1 | TGCAGCGTATCTCACAATACGCAGTATTTT | CSVSHNTQYF
- | many | TRBJ2-7 | TRBV7-8 | TGTGCCAGCAGCACCCGGCCTGTGGAGCAGTACTTC | CASSTRPVEQYF
TRBD1 | many | TRBJ2-1 | TRBV15 | TGTGCCACCCTCGGACAGGACCTTGGGAATGAGCAGTTCTTC | CATLGQDLGNEQFF
- | - | TRBJ1-6 | TRBV25-1 | TGTGCCAGCAGTGAATACGGGGGCCCTAATAATTCACCCCTCCACTTT | CASSEYGGPNNSPLHF
- | many | TRBJ1-1 | TRBV7-2 | TGTGCCAGCAGCCCTCTTTCAGGTGAAACTGAAGCTTTCTTT | CASSPLSGETEAFF
- | few | TRBJ2-7 | TRBV5-1 | TGCGCCAGCAGCTTGAACCCCCTAGACGAGCAGTACTTC | CASSLNPLDEQYF
TRBD2 | few | TRBJ2-3 | TRBV15 | TGTGCCACCAGCTCCTCGGTTGCGGGGGGACGCACAGATACGCAGTATTTT | CATSSSVAGGRTDTQYF
TRBD1 | - | TRBJ2-1 | TRBV15 | TGTGCCACCAGCCGGAGGCAGGGGGCGATCGATGAGCAGTTCTTC | CATSRRQGAIDEQFF
- | - | TRBJ1-1 | TRBV4-1 | TGCGCCAGCAGCCAAGATTGGCGAGTCCAGGGTGCTGAAGCTTTCTTT | CASSQDWRVQGAEAFF
- | many | TRBJ2-3 | TRBV7-2 | TGTGCCAGCAGCTTAGAATTGGCCTTCCTCGCATATACGCAGTATTTT | CASSLELAFLAYTQYF
TRBD2 | - | TRBJ2-1 | TRBV5-4 | TGTGCCAGCAGATCACTAGCGGCCTCCTACAATGAGCAGTTCTTC | CASRSLAASYNEQFF
- | - | TRBJ2-1 | TRBV9 | TGTGCCAGCAGCGTAGCCGGGGACCAATACAATGAGCAGTTCTTC | CASSVAGDQYNEQFF
TRBD1 | many | TRBJ2-2 | TRBV10-3 | TGTGCCATCACCCCGGTACAGGGGTACACCGGGGAGCTGTTTTTT | CAITPVQGYTGELFF
- | few | TRBJ1-4 | TRBV12-3/TRBV12-4 | TGTGCCAGCAGTCGGGACTGGGCTAATGAAAAACTGTTTTTT | CASSRDWANEKLFF
- | few | TRBJ2-3 | TRBV20-1 | TGCAGTGCTATGGACCCGACGCTGGATACGCAGTATTTT | CSAMDPTLDTQYF
TRBD1 | many | TRBJ2-7 | TRBV15 | TGTGCCACCAGCAGAGAAGGTGGGACAGGGGGCGTCGAGCAGTACTTC | CATSREGGTGGVEQYF
- | many | TRBJ1-4 | TRBV9 | TGTGCCAGCAGCTACAGTCCCCGAGGGAATGAAAAACTGTTTTTT | CASSYSPRGNEKLFF
- | few | TRBJ2-7 | TRBV28 | TGTGCCAGCAGTTTCGGCGGGAACCAATACGAGCAGTACTTC | CASSFGGNQYEQYF
- | many | TRBJ1-6 | TRBV3-1 | TGTGCCAGCAGCCAGGTGGCAGGGAAAAGTTCACCCCTCCACTTT | CASSQVAGKSSPLHF
- | many | TRBJ2-1 | TRBV24-1 | TGTGCCACCAGTGATCGGGGTCCAGAGTCCTACAATGAGCAGTTCTTC | CATSDRGPESYNEQFF
- | few | TRBJ2-5 | TRBV29-1 | TGCAGCGTTGTGAGAGTTATGGAAGAGACCCAGTACTTC | CSVVRVMEETQYF
- | - | TRBJ1-1 | TRBV29-1 | TGCAGCGTTGGGACATCTGAAGCTTTCTTT | CSVGTSEAFF
- | few | TRBJ1-5 | TRBV30 | TGTGCCTGGAGTGGGGGAGGCAATCAGCCCCAGCATTTT | CAWSGGGNQPQHF